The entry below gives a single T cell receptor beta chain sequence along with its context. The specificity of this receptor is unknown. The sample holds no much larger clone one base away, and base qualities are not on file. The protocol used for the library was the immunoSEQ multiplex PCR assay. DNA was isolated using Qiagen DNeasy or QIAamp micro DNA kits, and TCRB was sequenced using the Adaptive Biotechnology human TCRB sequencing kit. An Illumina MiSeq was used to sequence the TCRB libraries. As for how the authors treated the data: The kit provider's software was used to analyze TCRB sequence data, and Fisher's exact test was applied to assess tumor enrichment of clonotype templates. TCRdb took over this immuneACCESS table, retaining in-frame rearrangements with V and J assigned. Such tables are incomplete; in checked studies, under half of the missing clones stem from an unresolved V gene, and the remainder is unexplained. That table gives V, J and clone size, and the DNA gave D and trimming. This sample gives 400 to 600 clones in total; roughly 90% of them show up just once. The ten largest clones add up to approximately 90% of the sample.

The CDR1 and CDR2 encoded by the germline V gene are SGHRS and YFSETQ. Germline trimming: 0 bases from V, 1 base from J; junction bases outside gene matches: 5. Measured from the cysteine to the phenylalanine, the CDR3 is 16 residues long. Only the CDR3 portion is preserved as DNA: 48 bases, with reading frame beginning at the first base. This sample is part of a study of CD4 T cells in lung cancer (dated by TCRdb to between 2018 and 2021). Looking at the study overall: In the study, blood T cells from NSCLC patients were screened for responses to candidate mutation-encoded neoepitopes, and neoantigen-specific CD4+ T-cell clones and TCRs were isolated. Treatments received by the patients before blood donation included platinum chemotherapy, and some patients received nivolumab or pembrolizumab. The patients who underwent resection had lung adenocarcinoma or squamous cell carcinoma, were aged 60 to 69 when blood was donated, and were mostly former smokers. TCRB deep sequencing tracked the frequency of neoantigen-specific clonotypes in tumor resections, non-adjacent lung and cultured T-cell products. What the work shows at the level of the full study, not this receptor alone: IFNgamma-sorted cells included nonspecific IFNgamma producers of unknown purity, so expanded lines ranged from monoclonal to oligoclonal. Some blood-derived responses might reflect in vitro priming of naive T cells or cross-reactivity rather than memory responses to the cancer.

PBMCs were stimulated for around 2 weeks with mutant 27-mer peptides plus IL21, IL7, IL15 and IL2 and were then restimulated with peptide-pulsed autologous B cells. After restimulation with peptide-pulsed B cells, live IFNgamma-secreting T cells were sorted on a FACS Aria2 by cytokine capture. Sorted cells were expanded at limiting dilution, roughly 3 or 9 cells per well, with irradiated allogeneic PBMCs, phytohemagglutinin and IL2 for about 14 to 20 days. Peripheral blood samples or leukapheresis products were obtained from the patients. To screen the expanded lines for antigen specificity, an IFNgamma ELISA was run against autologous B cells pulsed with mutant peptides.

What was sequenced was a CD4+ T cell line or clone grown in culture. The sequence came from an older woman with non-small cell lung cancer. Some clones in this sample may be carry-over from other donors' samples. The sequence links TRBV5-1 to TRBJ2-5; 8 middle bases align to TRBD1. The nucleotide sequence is TGCGCCAGCAGCTTGGGACAGGGGTCCCGCCAAGAGACCCAGTACTTC. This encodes CASSLGQGSRQETQYF. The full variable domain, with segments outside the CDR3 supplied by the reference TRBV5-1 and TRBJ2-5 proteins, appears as KAGVTQTPRYLIKTRGQQVTLSCSPISGHRSVSWYQQTPGQGLQFLFEYFSETQRNKGNFPGRFSGRQFSNSRSEMNVSTLELGDSALYLCASSLGQGSRQETQYFGPGTRLLVL.